Below, 21 T cell receptor beta chains from the same sample are listed, as sequenced in a study of T cell responses to AZD1222 COVID-19 vaccine. Profiled with immunoSEQ multiplex PCR; TCRdb holds only in-frame clones, not every one. This sample has 72,000 or so clones; roughly nine tenths occur once, and the top ten carry 4.2%. The sample in question was peripheral blood, obtained on day 0 of AZD1222 vaccination. Receptors were obtained from an adult in good health.

The chain employs TRBV5-6 and TRBJ2-2, with D possibly matching TRBD2 (6 bases). Trimming removed 4 bases from V and 5 bases from J, with 9 bases in between. Germline assignment: CDR1 SGHDT and CDR2 YYEEEE. This CDR3 is 13 amino acids long. This CDR3 is CASSPEGTGELFF. The CDR3 coding sequence is TGTGCCAGCAGCCCGGAGGGGACCGGGGAGCTGTTTTTT. Complete variable domain (other parts from reference TRBV5-6 and TRBJ2-2): DAGVTQSPTHLIKTRGQQVTLRCSPKSGHDTVSWYQQALGQGPQFIFQYYEEEERQRGNFPDRFSGHQFPNYSSELNVNALLLGDSALYLCASSPEGTGELFFGEGSRLTVL.

The chain uses TRBV19 and TRBJ2-3; D may be TRBD1 or TRBD2 (5 bases each). V gave up 3 bases and J gave up 0 bases, with 16 bases separating them. The CDR3 is 17 amino acids. Germline V CDR1 and CDR2: LNHDA, SQIVND (reference sequence). For the CDR3, the DNA is TGTGCCAGTAGTATTCGACCGGGGCGGGTTAGCACAGATACGCAGTATTTT. Protein product: CASSIRPGRVSTDTQYF.

This rearrangement joins TRBV7-3 to TRBJ2-1, with 12 bases aligning to TRBD2. The CDR3 runs 18 residues. Germline V CDR1 and CDR2: SGHTA, FQGTGA. V shed 2 bases, J shed 4 bases, and the junction held 9 bases outside the gene matches. This CDR3 is CASSLVVPTSGGYNEQFF. DNA of the CDR3: TGTGCCAGCAGCTTAGTGGTCCCAACTAGCGGGGGGTACAATGAGCAGTTCTTC.

The rearrangement links TRBV10-3 to TRBJ1-3; maybe TRBD1 (6 bases). V was pared by 6 bases and J by 0 bases, with 6 bases between. CDR1 and CDR2 (germline): ENHRY, SYGVKD. This CDR3 region has 13 residues. Written as DNA, the CDR3 is TGTGCCATCAGGGACAGCTCTGGAAACACCATATATTTT. Translated: CAIRDSSGNTIYF.

This clone was seen a handful of times. The V gene is TRBV18, the J gene TRBJ1-2, with D tentatively TRBD1 (5 bases). CDR1 is KGHSH and CDR2 is LQKENI in the germline V gene. V gave up 3 bases and J gave up 5 bases, with 13 bases separating them. The CDR3 is 14 residues long. The CDR3 bases are TGTGCCAGCTCACCGGTAGAGGGGTCGTATGGCTACACCTTC. Amino acid sequence: CASSPVEGSYGYTF.

The chain employs TRBV9 and TRBJ2-2; D remains unclear. Germline V gene data show CDR1 as SGDLS and CDR2 as YYNGEE. The CDR3 totals 17 residues. Trimming removed 3 bases from V and 4 bases from J, with 19 bases in between. Here the CDR3 DNA reads TGTGCCAGCAGCGGATACTCTGGTGCACGCCTCACCGGGGAGCTGTTTTTT. It specifies CASSGYSGARLTGELFF.

CDR3 DNA: TGTGCCAGCAGCTTAGCAGGGGACAGGGACTACGAGCAGTACTTC. This gives the protein CASSLAGDRDYEQYF. V is TRBV11-2 and J is TRBJ2-7; the match to TRBD1 covers 9 bases. The germline gives CDR1 SGHAT, CDR2 FQNNGV. V shed 1 base, J shed 3 bases, and the junction held 4 bases outside the gene matches. The CDR3 length is 15 residues.

V gene TRBV6-5 combines with J gene TRBJ1-5; the D is unclear. Trimming pared 7 bases from V and 5 bases from J, leaving 15 bases between. This CDR3 has 14 amino acids. The germline V gene encodes CDR1 MNHEY and CDR2 SVGAGI. CDR3 amino acids: CASTEGQADQPQHF. CDR3 bases: TGTGCCAGCACCGAAGGGCAGGCGGATCAGCCCCAGCATTTT.

The chain combines TRBV4-2 with TRBJ2-1, with D perhaps given as TRBD1 or TRBD2 (6 bases each). This CDR3 is 16 amino acids long. V was cut by 3 bases and J by 0 bases, with 12 bases left in between. Germline V lookup: CDR1 LGHNA, CDR2 YNFKEQ. The CDR3 DNA sequence: TGTGCCAGCAGCCAGGGGGGCGGGGACTCCTACAATGAGCAGTTCTTC. This gives the protein CASSQGGGDSYNEQFF.

The rearrangement uses TRBV12-3 or TRBV12-4 and TRBJ1-1; possible D gene TRBD1, 6 bases. CDR3 length: 13 amino acids. Trimming pared 6 bases from V and 3 bases from J, leaving 11 bases between. This CDR3 reads CASSRNRDTEAFF. As DNA, the CDR3 is TGTGCCAGCAGCCGAAACAGGGACACTGAAGCTTTCTTT.

The chain recombines TRBV2 with TRBJ2-6; 7 nucleotides align to TRBD1. This CDR3 has 15 amino acids. J lost 3 bases, V lost 6 bases, and 5 bases had no gene match. Looked up from germline, CDR1 is SNHLY and CDR2 is FYNNEI. The CDR3 sequence is CASSPTGLGANVLTF. CDR3 DNA: TGTGCCAGCAGCCCGACAGGGCTTGGGGCCAACGTCCTGACTTTC.

The rearrangement uses TRBV5-5 and TRBJ2-1; 9 bases fit TRBD1. The CDR3 spans 15 residues. Germline V gene lookup returns CDR1 SGHKS and CDR2 YYEKEE (reference sequence). V lost 1 base to trimming and J lost 10 bases; unmatched junction nucleotides: 9. The DNA for the CDR3 is TGTGCCAGCAGCTTGCGGCCAACAGGGGGCCGGGAGCAGTTCTTC. This encodes CASSLRPTGGREQFF. The whole variable domain, filled in from reference TRBV5-5 and TRBJ2-1, reads DAGVTQSPTHLIKTRGQQVTLRCSPISGHKSVSWYQQVLGQGPQFIFQYYEKEERGRGNFPDRFSARQFPNYSSELNVNALLLGDSALYLCASSLRPTGGREQFFGPGTRLTVL.

This clone showed up just once. V gene TRBV11-3 combines with J gene TRBJ2-7, with 10 bases aligning to TRBD2. Germline loops: CDR1 SGHNT, CDR2 YENEEA. CDR3 length: 14 residues. V dropped 2 bases and J dropped 2; count of bases not matched to a gene: 0. The CDR3: CASSLSGGAYEQYF. CDR3 in DNA: TGTGCCAGCAGCTTAAGCGGGGGGGCCTACGAGCAGTACTTC.

This clone is a singleton in its sample. The CDR3 is CASSLGQGPYGYTF. The CDR3 DNA follows: TGTGCCAGCAGCTTGGGACAGGGCCCCTATGGCTACACCTTC. The V call is TRBV5-4, the J call TRBJ1-2; 7 bases fit TRBD1. The CDR3 sequence is 14 residues long. From germline, CDR1 is SGHNT and CDR2 YYREEE (reference sequence). V was clipped by 0 bases and J by 4 bases; unmatched bases: 3.

The chain links TRBV30 to TRBJ1-5, with D possibly matching TRBD1 (5 bases). The CDR3 is 13 amino acids. The V end lost 1 base, the J end lost 7 bases, and 11 bases lay between the germline ends. From germline, CDR1 is GTSNPN and CDR2 SVGIG (reference sequence). DNA of the CDR3: TGTGCCTGGAGTGCGGGGCCGGGGCAGCCCCAGCATTTT. It is translated as CAWSAGPGQPQHF.

The CDR3 reads CASSKLSDRYHTEAFF. The CDR3 DNA is TGTGCCAGTAGCAAACTGAGTGACAGGTACCACACTGAAGCTTTCTTT. The V call is TRBV19, the J call TRBJ1-1; a possible D gene is TRBD1 (6 bases). This CDR3 spans 16 amino acids. Germline V gives CDR1 LNHDA, CDR2 SQIVND (reference sequence). The germline V and J ends were trimmed by 6 bases and 3 bases, with 20 bases remaining between them.

V usage is TRBV7-8 and J usage is TRBJ2-7; 7 bases match TRBD1. Germline CDR1 SGHVS, CDR2 FQNEAQ. This CDR3 region has 16 residues. Trimming at V came to 3 bases and at J to 1 base, leaving 9 bases not matched to a gene. In DNA, the CDR3 is TGTGCCAGCAGCTTGGCCGGGACAGCAGTTTCCTACGAGCAGTACTTC. Amino acids: CASSLAGTAVSYEQYF.

This clone has a handful of counts. The chain couples TRBV7-7 to TRBJ2-1; possible D gene TRBD1, 5 bases. CDR1 and CDR2 from the germline V gene are SSHAT and FNYEAQ (reference sequence). The CDR3 contains 13 residues. V dropped 5 bases and J dropped 6 bases, with 11 bases sitting between them. CDR3 bases: TGTGCCAGCAGCGAAGGGGCTACCAATGAGCAGTTCTTC. It codes for CASSEGATNEQFF.

V gene TRBV7-8 combines with J gene TRBJ1-2; possibly TRBD1 for D (6 bases). Trimming removed 1 base from V and 7 bases from J, with 16 bases in between. The CDR3 contains 15 residues. Germline lookup yields CDR1 SGHVS and CDR2 FQNEAQ. The CDR3 region has the DNA TGTGCCAGCAGCTTAGTGGGGGGCTCCTCTTTTGGCTACACCTTC. Protein: CASSLVGGSSFGYTF.

The chain links TRBV7-2 to TRBJ2-2; 9 bases fit TRBD2. This CDR3 is 16 amino acids long. The germline V gene has CDR1 SGHTA and CDR2 FQGNSA. Trimming cost V 1 base and J 2 bases; bases outside gene matches: 2. This CDR3 is CASSLGLAVNTGELFF. The CDR3 nucleotides are TGTGCCAGCAGCTTAGGACTAGCGGTTAACACCGGGGAGCTGTTTTTT.

The V call is TRBV11-3, the J call TRBJ1-1, with D unresolved. Trimming removed 4 bases from V and 4 bases from J, with 4 bases in between. The CDR3 contains 11 residues. Germline CDR1 and CDR2: SGHNT and YENEEA. CDR3 sequence (DNA): TGTGCCAGCAGCTCATTCACTGAAGCTTTCTTT. It codes for CASSSFTEAFF.